The present T cell receptor (beta chain) was sequenced within a study of cytomegalovirus exposure and HLA in healthy donors (dated by TCRdb to between 2016 and 2019). In the study overall: In an earlier analysis of roughly 590 of the donors, 276 Gb of sequence data and roughly 100 million unique TCR beta sequences from about 179 million T cells were reported. In addition to the first cohort of approximately 670 subjects, a separate validation cohort of under 150 different subjects was used. The number of typed donors differed by locus: about 629-630 for A, B, C, DRB1 and DQB1; approximately 520 for DQA1; 606 for DPA1; and around 450 for DPB1. The aim of the study was to test whether cataloging public T cell receptors could identify signatures of past pathogen exposure. An early release covering roughly 640 HLA-typed donors comprised about 300 gigabases of sequencing data and tens of millions of unique TCR sequences. Every repertoire in the discovery cohort had been generated on one and the same sequencing platform. High-throughput TCR immunosequencing, statistical association of individual TCRs with disease status, and machine learning were combined to predict cytomegalovirus infection status. In the later analysis, no new phenotypic data were used to find candidate immune exposures; instead, reliance was placed on TCR beta sequences and their occurrence across donors. The study used immunosequencing to profile the T cell repertoires of about 670 subjects and linked those repertoires to cytomegalovirus serostatus. Alongside the repertoire data, information on donor age, sex, ethnicity and CMV serostatus was compiled. To study patterns of TCR occurrence, a later analysis re-analyzed previously published TCR beta repertoires from several hundred donors and added high-resolution HLA genotyping. Among 300 to 500 genotyped donors of the cohort, an average of around 220,000 unique TCR beta nucleotide sequences was sequenced per donor, of which approximately 18% were non-productive. In an earlier analysis of 500 to 650 of the donors, high-throughput TCR beta sequencing was used to judge whether each TCR beta V gene segment behaved as functional or pseudogenic. HLA typing included class I and class II loci at four-digit resolution. The genetic ancestry cluster associated with self-reported Caucasian donors included 81% of the approximately 400 genotyped donors. Genome-wide SNP genotypes for about three fifths of the roughly 700 donors were used in a later genetic analysis, which treated that subset as a discovery cohort. Because of strong linkage in the cohort, four or five DR-DQ haplotypes were treated as single units for association and clustering.

To prepare the library, the immunoSEQ multiplex PCR assay was applied. A mixture of 60 forward primers for TCR Vbeta segments and 13 reverse primers for TCR Jbeta segments was used in the multiplex PCR. The CDR3 region of rearranged TCR beta genes was amplified from genomic DNA with a multiplex PCR assay. The Illumina HiSeq System was used to sequence the amplified TCR beta libraries as 87-base-pair reads. From the authors' description of their analysis: A later analysis counted tens of millions of unique TCR beta chains across the 500 to 850 repertoires, and roughly 11 million of these chains were shared by at least two donors. Raw reads were error-corrected and collapsed into unique sequences with a nearest-neighbor algorithm that merged closely related sequences to remove PCR and sequencing errors. CDR3 sequences were aligned to IMGT reference sequences to assign V, D and J gene segments. Each retained sequence needed at least a six-nucleotide match to both a V gene segment and a J gene segment. A rearrangement was called productive if the CDR3 had no stop codons and remained in frame with V and J, and every other rearrangement was called non-productive. Following IMGT convention, CDR3 was defined as the stretch from the second conserved V-encoded cysteine up to the conserved J-encoded phenylalanine. Sequences without an unambiguous match to a single V gene segment were excluded from the earlier analysis of over 500 of the donors. An earlier analysis of roughly 590 of the donors called V segments functional above 56.7% productive rearrangements and segregating when the between-donor standard deviation exceeded 5%. A statistical classification framework was built for diagnosing cytomegalovirus status from the catalog of TCR beta chain sequences. A later analysis assigned V and J genes by comparing TCR nucleotide sequences with IMGT/GENE-DB human TR gene sequences. Using the TCRdist pipeline, a later analysis assigned CDR3 sequences along with most-parsimonious VDJ recombination scenarios. In a later analysis, each TCR beta chain was defined by its CDR3 amino acid sequence together with its V-gene family, and reads lacking a unique V-gene family were excluded. A later analysis removed 592 highly shared, low-generation-probability nucleotide sequences to deal with suspected cross-contamination and a sequencing artifact. In a later analysis, a clonal expansion index was calculated for each public chain from normalized within-repertoire ranks of inferred template counts. In a later analysis, generation probabilities were computed using a VDJ recombination model fitted to out-of-frame rearrangements, and the results were checked against IGoR. In a later analysis, TCR-TCR, TCR-HLA and TCR-CMV co-occurrence was scored with hypergeometric tests, and a repertoire-size bias correction was applied to TCR pairs. To estimate false discovery rates, a later analysis permuted the HLA or CMV assignments 20 times. In a later analysis, co-occurring TCRs were grouped with DBSCAN, and TCRdist sequence similarity was added when clustering was performed within HLA-allele-positive subsets. Repertoires with fewer than 30,000 or more than 120,000 public chains, plus five repertoires with anomalous nucleotide sharing, were excluded from co-occurrence clustering. The table comes from immuneACCESS by way of TCRdb, which keeps in-frame sequences with V and J called. Part of the clones is missing from these tables; in studies checked, under half for an unresolved V gene and the rest for unknown reasons. Clone size and the V and J calls come from that table; the DNA yielded D and trimming. The sample has around 100,000 clones on record, just under 75% of them singletons. The biggest ten clones account for 2% to 3% of the sample.

In its sample, this clone comes out as medium-sized (0.01 to 0.1%). Its binding antigen is unknown. Within one base of it there is no much larger clone, and no base qualities were kept. The cohort consisted of more than 650 healthy bone marrow donors. At the time of sampling, every cohort member was nominally healthy, though immune exposures that went unrecorded were likely present. The donor tested CMV seropositive and was one of the 289 seropositive cohort members. A peripheral blood sample was collected from each donor, and TCR beta sequencing was performed on peripheral blood mononuclear cells. Genomic DNA was extracted from the blood cell samples with the Qiagen DNeasy Blood Extraction Kit. The study at large found these results: In this cohort, only TCR beta chains were sequenced, and detectable features were limited by the absence of alpha or paired-chain data. Linkage disequilibrium might explain the correlated functional status among segregating V segments, but an unknown experimental factor could not be excluded. In vitro tests confirmed that a few of the cytomegalovirus-associated TCR beta chains recognize cytomegalovirus antigens. In both the original and validation cohorts, the classifier was reported to diagnose cytomegalovirus status with high specificity and sensitivity. The presence/absence analyses assumed that sequencing depth was roughly uniform across donors, and that assumption may not be true. Because HLA typing was unavailable for some donors at each locus, only the typed subset was used in association tests. The earlier analysis of approximately 590 of the donors excluded some 16 rarely observed V segments, including chromosome 9 orphons, because counts were too low. Specific HLA alleles were associated with over 15,000 TCR beta sequences at a false discovery rate of 0.05 in a later analysis. According to a later genetic analysis, donors in an Asian-associated ancestry cluster had fewer N-insertions in productive TCRs than the approximately 630-donor mean. In an earlier analysis of over 550 of the donors, most TCR beta V segments were observed in productive rearrangements about 87% or about 30% of the time, broadly matching IMGT annotations. A cluster of highly shared sequence variants was judged likely to be a technical artifact of the sequencing pipeline. In a later analysis, several top co-occurrence clusters were reported to appear linked to parvovirus B19, influenza, CMV and Epstein-Barr virus. In a later analysis, HLA-associated TCR beta chains were found to be more clonally expanded and to have lower generation probabilities than equally common non-associated chains. A total of around 150 TCR beta chains were listed by the study as associated with cytomegalovirus. Some IMGT-functional V segments, including TRBV6-2 and TRBV6-3, could not be distinguished by the 87-base-pair reads and were therefore excluded. Most TCR sequences were seen in very few donors, while some public TCRs were found in many individuals. In a later analysis, the rate of TCR association differed among HLA loci, with DRB1 alleles having the most associated TCRs and HLA-C alleles having the fewest. Assigning TCR associations to individual alleles was difficult when HLA alleles, especially DR and DQ, strongly co-occurred. Most CMV-associated TCR beta chains appeared to be HLA-restricted in a later analysis, and the HLA associations seemed to be driven largely by CMV exposure. An association between a missense DCLRE1C variant and V-gene and J-gene trimming of TCR beta chains was found in a later genetic analysis and replicated in an independent cohort. The only immune exposure information available for the cohort was CMV serostatus. A further reported finding was that TCR beta sequences accurately predicted the HLA-A and HLA-B alleles for most subjects in the first cohort. The authors suggested that the approach could potentially be extended to other disease states and immunological phenotypes.

CDR3 length: 17 amino acids, cysteine to phenylalanine. The DNA shown is the 51-base CDR3, in frame from base 1. Trimming takes 5 bases off V and 4 bases off J; junction bases not matched to a gene: 12. Via the germline V gene, CDR1 is SGHTA and CDR2 FQGTGA. Sequencing was carried out using PBMCs. The TCR originated in a man aged 45-60 years in good health and CMV-seropositive. Recombination linked TRBV7-3 to TRBJ2-5; the junction holds 11 bases that match TRBD1. The DNA sequence follows: TGTGCCAGCAGCCTAAATACCGGGACAGGGGGGGGAGAGACCCAGTACTTC. Translated, this gives CASSLNTGTGGGETQYF.